This T cell receptor (beta chain) comes out of a study of T cells in tuberculosis. Points from the study as a whole: Shorter CDR3-alpha in active tuberculosis partly drove smaller distances. A GMM-specific repertoire classifier reached 85% to 90% accuracy, AUROC approximately 0.9.

This clone came up a few times. Its antigen is unidentified. This CDR3 contains 16 residues. Trimming removed 5 bases from V and 8 bases from J, with 21 bases in between. In germline, CDR1 is SGHTA, CDR2 FQGNSA. Assay: immunoSEQ multiplex PCR; the TCRdb copy retains only in-frame clones and omits some. The sample carries 44,000 or so clones, roughly 95% recorded once. The receptor was derived from a donor aged 10-29 years with latent tuberculosis or without tuberculosis infection. Sequences were obtained from PBMCs. The chain combines TRBV7-2 with TRBJ1-4; no clear D. CDR3 sequence reads: CASSVAAANRREKLFF. The CDR3 region has the DNA TGTGCCAGCAGCGTCGCTGCAGCGAATCGGAGGGAAAAACTGTTTTTT.